This T cell receptor (beta chain) was sequenced in a study of memory CD4+ T cells and cytomegalovirus serostatus. Across the whole study: Healthy Belgian adult donors included nine or ten CMV-positive and some 24 CMV-negative people.

This clone was observed a handful of times. V was cut by 7 bases and J by 11 bases, with 23 bases left in between. This CDR3 region has 14 residues. Looked up from germline, CDR1 is SNHLY and CDR2 is FYNNEI. Profiled with immunoSEQ multiplex PCR; TCRdb holds only in-frame clones, not every one. The table records 65,000 to 95,000 clones, 65% to 85% of them present only once. The sort gate was single viable CD3+CD4+CD8-CD45RO+ cells for memory CD4+ T cells. The sequencing sample was made of memory CD4+ T cells from blood. The chain employs TRBV2 and TRBJ1-1; a weak D match, TRBD1 (5 bases). The origin of this receptor is an adult in good health and CMV-seronegative. The CDR3 protein is CASMGPASRKGAFF. CDR3 coding DNA: TGTGCCAGCATGGGTCCGGCGTCGAGGAAGGGGGCTTTCTTT.